This entry lists 16 T cell receptor beta chains sequenced from one sample in a study of T cell repertoires in cytomegalovirus infection. These receptors' antigens are unknown. TCRdb reprocessed the reads with MiXCR, giving one entry per CDR3 protein. The repertoire has around 800,000 distinct CDR3 sequences, less than 35% of them found once; the top ten carry around 11%. Sequencing was performed on cultured CD8+ T cells from PBMCs, taken from culture after CMV antigen stimulation. Receptors were obtained from a human donor in good health (CMV status not recorded). Some clones in this sample may be carry-over from other donors' samples.

J is TRBJ1-3 and V is TRBV7-8; the match to TRBD1 covers 8 bases. This CDR3 spans 15 amino acids. CDR1 is SGHVS and CDR2 is FQNEAQ in the germline V gene. V shed 4 bases, J shed 3 bases, and the junction held 5 bases outside the gene matches. The CDR3 region has the DNA TGTGCCAGCAGCTCTACAGGGGGAGATGGAAACACCATATATTTT. This sequence encodes CASSSTGGDGNTIYF.

This clonotype was seen repeatedly, ten times or more. The chain has TRBV7-2 and TRBJ2-5; D not resolved. V shed 0 bases and J shed 4 bases, with 12 bases lying between them. The CDR3 loop spans 15 amino acids. Germline V gene lookup returns CDR1 SGHTA and CDR2 FQGNSA. The CDR3 spells CASSLAQVSGETQYF. CDR3 DNA sequence: TGTGCCAGCAGCTTAGCGCAGGTCTCGGGAGAGACCCAGTACTTC.

This clonotype showed up just a few times. The chain joins TRBV27 to TRBJ2-3; D is unclear. Germline CDR1 reads MNHEY; CDR2 reads SMNVEV (reference sequence). There are 15 residues in the CDR3. V lost 0 bases and J 0 bases, leaving 7 bases between the germline ends. DNA for the CDR3: TGTGCCAGCAGTTTATCGAGCGCTAGCACAGATACGCAGTATTTT. Its protein is CASSLSSASTDTQYF.

This clonotype was recorded a few times. The rearrangement joins TRBV7-9 to TRBJ1-2, with no clear D. Trimming cost V 0 bases and J 4 bases, with 9 bases left between them. Germline CDR1 reads SEHNR; CDR2 reads FQNEAQ (reference sequence). The CDR3 totals 14 residues. The CDR3 sequence: CASSLAAEPYGYTF. Written as DNA, the CDR3 is TGTGCCAGCAGCTTAGCGGCGGAACCCTATGGCTACACCTTC. Combining the CDR3 with reference TRBV7-9 and TRBJ1-2 gives the whole variable domain DTGVSQNPRHKITKRGQNVTFRCDPISEHNRLYWYRQTLGQGPEFLTYFQNEAQLEKSRLLSDRFSAERPKGSFSTLEIQRTEQGDSAMYLCASSLAAEPYGYTFGSGTRLTVV.

This clonotype was counted only a few times. The chain has TRBV5-6 and TRBJ1-2, with D maybe TRBD1 (6 bases). V shed 4 bases and J shed 4 bases, with 20 bases lying between them. The CDR3 is 16 residues long. The V gene's germline CDR1 is SGHDT and CDR2 YYEEEE. The CDR3 bases are TGTGCCAGCAGCCGGTCCGGGCCGACAGGATTCTATGGCTACACCTTC. As protein: CASSRSGPTGFYGYTF.

The chain links TRBV5-4 to TRBJ1-2, with 11 nucleotides matching TRBD1. The germline V gene encodes CDR1 SGHNT and CDR2 YYREEE (reference sequence). The CDR3 is made up of 15 amino acids. V shed 4 bases and J 5 bases; nucleotides not matched to a gene: 7. The CDR3 DNA reads as TGTGCCAGCAGCGACCTTGGGACAGGGGGATATGGCTACACCTTC. Residues: CASSDLGTGGYGYTF.

The chain links TRBV7-3 to TRBJ2-1; the match to TRBD1 covers 10 bases. The germline CDR1 and CDR2 sequences are SGHTA and FQGTGA. CDR3 length: 18 residues. The trim removed 5 bases at V and 0 bases at J, leaving 10 bases unmatched. CDR3 residues: CASSPGQGGQSSYNEQFF. The DNA of the CDR3 is TGTGCCAGCAGCCCCGGACAGGGGGGCCAGAGCTCCTACAATGAGCAGTTCTTC. The entire variable domain, with the rest obtained from reference TRBV7-3 and TRBJ2-1, is as follows: GAGVSQTPSNKVTEKGKYVELRCDPISGHTALYWYRQSLGQGPEFLIYFQGTGAADDSGLPNDRFFAVRPEGSVSTLKIQRTERGDSAVYLCASSPGQGGQSSYNEQFFGPGTRLTVL.

This chain connects TRBV24-1 to TRBJ1-5; 8 bases fit TRBD1. Germline loops: CDR1 KGHDR, CDR2 SFDVKD. Trimming took 5 bases from V and 6 from J; bases not matched to a gene: 5. The CDR3 covers 14 residues. The CDR3 region has the DNA TGTGCCACCAGTGCCAGGGGGCGTAGTCAGCCCCAGCATTTT. The encoded protein is CATSARGRSQPQHF.

A note on this clonotype: A read error may account for a junction end that differs from germline. The chain carries TRBV4-3 and TRBJ2-1; TRBD2 might be the D (5 bases). Germline V gene sequence: CDR1 LGHNA, CDR2 YSLEER. This CDR3 region has 15 residues. CDR3 DNA sequence: TGCGCCAGCAACCAAGACCCAGCGGTGTACAATGAGCAGTTCTTC. Translating gives CASNQDPAVYNEQFF.

This clonotype was detected a few times. This chain connects TRBV10-3 to TRBJ1-2, with D maybe TRBD1 (5 bases). Trimming shortened V by 2 bases and J by 3 bases, and 10 bases separated the two germline ends. CDR3 size: 14 residues. Germline CDR1 is ENHRY and CDR2 is SYGVKD. The CDR3 DNA sequence: TGTGCCATCAGTGAGGATTACAGGTACTATGGCTACACCTTC. Its translation: CAISEDYRYYGYTF.

This clonotype was detected only a few times. The chain employs TRBV5-4 and TRBJ1-6, with D uncertain. Trimming stripped 2 bases from V and 7 bases from J, with 10 bases between. CDR1 and CDR2 (germline): SGHNT, YYREEE (reference sequence). The CDR3 has 14 residues. The CDR3: CASSFPPSNSPLHF. CDR3 nucleotides: TGTGCCAGCAGCTTCCCTCCCTCAAATTCACCCCTCCACTTT.

The rearrangement uses TRBV5-4 and TRBJ1-2, with a weak D call TRBD1 (5 bases). CDR1 is SGHNT and CDR2 is YYREEE in the germline V gene (reference sequence). V lost 0 bases and J 4 bases, leaving 13 bases between the germline ends. This CDR3 has 15 amino acids. CDR3 DNA sequence: TGTGCCAGCAGCTTGGATCGACAGAGAGGCTATGGCTACACCTTC. Its protein is CASSLDRQRGYGYTF.

The rearrangement links TRBV4-2 to TRBJ2-2; 8 bases line up with TRBD2. The CDR3 contains 18 residues. V gave up 0 bases and J gave up 0 bases; unmatched junction bases: 6. The germline gives CDR1 LGHNA, CDR2 YNFKEQ. The CDR3 nucleotides read TGTGCCAGCAGCCAAGAACCAGCGGGGGTAGCGAACACCGGGGAGCTGTTTTTT. The encoded protein is CASSQEPAGVANTGELFF.

A few counts support this clonotype. The J gene is TRBJ2-1, the V gene TRBV5-6; unclear D gene. The length of the CDR3 is 13 residues. Germline values: CDR1 SGHDT, CDR2 YYEEEE. V was trimmed by 3 bases and J by 5 bases, leaving 9 bases between them. CDR3: CASSWSTDNEQFF. CDR3 DNA sequence: TGTGCCAGCAGCTGGTCGACGGACAATGAGCAGTTCTTC.

V and J are TRBV7-9 and TRBJ2-3, with 10 bases that match TRBD2. After removal of 5 bases from V and 4 bases from J, the junction contained 9 bases not matched to a gene. The CDR3 spans 16 residues. Germline V gene lookup returns CDR1 SEHNR and CDR2 FQNEAQ (reference sequence). In DNA form, the CDR3 reads TGTGCCAGCAGCCCCCTCTCTAGCGGGGGAGCAGATACGCAGTATTTT. It codes for CASSPLSSGGADTQYF.

This clonotype was seen more than once but under ten times. The chain couples TRBV5-4 to TRBJ2-5; D call uncertain. Trimming took off 4 bases at V and 4 bases at J, with 14 bases between the two ends. There are 14 residues in the CDR3. Germline assignment: CDR1 SGHNT and CDR2 YYREEE (reference sequence). The DNA of the CDR3 is TGTGCCAGCAGCATCGGGCCCAAGGGAGAGACCCAGTACTTC. Translation gives CASSIGPKGETQYF.